This T cell receptor (beta chain) was identified in a study of radiation and T cells in renal cell carcinoma. Repertoires were generated with immunoSEQ multiplex PCR, while TCRdb's copy carries only in-frame clones and drops some. The sample carries around 21,000 clones, about 50% recorded once. Treatment defined: 15 Gy SBRT to primary tumor, nephrectomy 4 weeks later. The CDR3 has 16 residues. V shed 3 bases, J shed 4 bases, and the junction held 10 bases outside the gene matches. CDR1 and CDR2 from the germline V gene are SGHRS and YFSETQ. This specimen was tumor tissue, taken from a patient whose treatment included radiotherapy and nephrectomy. The chain is built from TRBV5-1 and TRBJ2-1; 7 bases are a match to TRBD1. The sequence came from a woman between 50 and 59 years old with renal cell carcinoma. The CDR3 DNA sequence: TGCGCCAGCAGCTCGCTTCCGGGACAGTTGTACAATGAGCAGTTCTTC. Amino acid sequence: CASSSLPGQLYNEQFF.